These 26 T cell receptor beta chains originate from one sample sequenced in a study of blood T cells in healthy people across ages. Then a second PCR, running roughly 7 to 11 cycles, was carried out with a sample-barcoded 5' primer and a J-beta primer mix. TCRdb recomputed calls from the 5' RACE reads with MiXCR, one row per CDR3 protein. The sample records 900,000 to 950,000 distinct CDR3 sequences, just under 30% being singletons. In addition, the sample was reused for a study of T cells of mothers and their children.

Material for sequencing was blood. The receptors shown here come from a woman in her forties in good health.

This chain uses TRBV2 with TRBJ2-1, with 9 nucleotides matching TRBD2. Germline V gene sequence: CDR1 SNHLY, CDR2 FYNNEI. There are 14 residues in the CDR3. V lost 7 bases and J lost 7; bases outside the gene matches: 8. CDR3 loop: CASKGRGGRNEQFF. The CDR3 nucleotides read TGTGCCAGCAAGGGGCGGGGGGGCCGGAATGAGCAGTTCTTC.

The V and J genes are TRBV7-2 and TRBJ2-7, with TRBD2 identical over 7 bases. CDR3 length: 19 amino acids. Trimming cost V 2 bases and J 0 bases; bases outside gene matches: 16. Germline V lookup: CDR1 SGHTA, CDR2 FQGNSA. CDR3 sequence: CASSLYSGNGGGSSYEQYF. The CDR3 bases are TGTGCCAGCAGCTTATACTCCGGTAATGGCGGGGGAAGCTCCTACGAGCAGTACTTC.

V usage is TRBV4-3 and J usage is TRBJ1-1; possible D gene TRBD1, 6 bases. The V end lost 5 bases, the J end lost 0 bases, and 13 bases lay between the germline ends. The CDR3 has 15 residues. Germline CDR1 LGHNA, CDR2 YSLEER. CDR3 in DNA: TGCGCCAGCAGCTCCCTGACAGGAGTGAACACTGAAGCTTTCTTT. Protein product: CASSSLTGVNTEAFF.

The V gene is TRBV4-1, the J gene TRBJ2-7, with D possibly being TRBD1 (5 bases). The V end lost 1 base, the J end lost 4 bases, and 14 bases lay between the germline ends. This CDR3 contains 15 residues. CDR1 is MGHRA, CDR2 YSYEKL, per germline. The CDR3 loop is CASSQGARADYEQYF. CDR3 bases: TGCGCCAGCAGCCAAGGAGCCAGGGCGGATTACGAGCAGTACTTC.

J is TRBJ2-6 and V is TRBV20-1, with a tentative D call TRBD2 (6 bases). CDR1 is DFQATT, CDR2 SNEGSKA, per germline (reference sequence). The ends were cut back, 0 bases at V and 0 bases at J, with 12 bases in the middle. The CDR3 covers 17 residues. CDR3 in amino acids: CSARDGGFSSGANVLTF. The CDR3 DNA reads as TGCAGTGCTAGAGATGGGGGGTTCAGCTCTGGGGCCAACGTCCTGACTTTC.

The rearrangement links TRBV28 to TRBJ1-1, with 7 bases matching TRBD1. This CDR3 region has 15 residues. CDR1 MDHEN and CDR2 SYDVKM come from the germline V gene. After removal of 4 bases from V and 4 bases from J, the junction contained 9 bases not matched to a gene. The CDR3 sequence: CASSWGTGVGTEAFF. The CDR3 region has the DNA TGTGCCAGCAGTTGGGGAACAGGGGTTGGCACTGAAGCTTTCTTT. The full variable domain, rest sourced from reference TRBV28 and TRBJ1-1, is DVKVTQSSRYLVKRTGEKVFLECVQDMDHENMFWYRQDPGLGLRLIYFSYDVKMKEKGDIPEGYSVSREKKERFSLILESASTNQTSMYLCASSWGTGVGTEAFFGQGTRLTVV.

This clonotype showed up many times. The rearrangement uses TRBV10-3 and TRBJ2-6; D might be TRBD1 (5 bases). The CDR3 covers 17 residues. Trimming took 2 bases from V and 4 from J, leaving 15 bases between them. CDR1 is ENHRY, CDR2 SYGVKD, per germline. The CDR3 DNA is TGTGCCATCAGTGAGCCGGGCAGGGTGCAAGGGGCCAACGTCCTGACTTTC. Translation: CAISEPGRVQGANVLTF.

This clonotype has a handful of counts. V usage is TRBV20-1 and J usage is TRBJ1-2; D possibly corresponds to TRBD1 (6 bases). The CDR3 sequence is 14 residues long. V was trimmed by 5 bases and J by 5 bases, leaving 18 bases between them. Germline values: CDR1 DFQATT, CDR2 SNEGSKA (reference sequence). CDR3 bases: TGCAGTGCTTCTACAGGGCAGACCGGGTATGGCTACACCTTC. Translated, it gives CSASTGQTGYGYTF.

This clonotype was seen only a few times. The chain has TRBV18 and TRBJ2-7; TRBD2 matches at 10 bases. The CDR3 consists of 16 residues. The germline gives CDR1 KGHSH, CDR2 LQKENI. V shed 1 base, J shed 5 bases, and the junction held 8 bases outside the gene matches. The CDR3 sequence is CASSPQSGGAQDEQYF. The CDR3 nucleotides are TGTGCCAGCTCACCACAAAGCGGGGGGGCCCAAGACGAGCAGTACTTC.

This clonotype was observed a handful of times. This sequence joins TRBV19 and TRBJ2-1, with 12 bases fitting TRBD1. The CDR3 length is 14 residues. V lost 5 bases to trimming and J lost 13 bases; unmatched junction nucleotides: 9. Germline V CDR1 and CDR2: LNHDA, SQIVND (reference sequence). The CDR3 loop is CASSVTGTGGGQFF. CDR3 DNA: TGTGCCAGTAGTGTCACCGGGACAGGGGGCGGTCAGTTCTTC. Full variable domain (outside the CDR3, taken from reference TRBV19 and TRBJ2-1): DGGITQSPKYLFRKEGQNVTLSCEQNLNHDAMYWYRQDPGQGLRLIYYSQIVNDFQKGDIAEGYSVSREKKESFPLTVTSAQKNPTAFYLCASSVTGTGGGQFFGPGTRLTVL.

The rearrangement uses TRBV12-5 and TRBJ1-1; D not certain. This CDR3 contains 14 residues. V was shortened by 1 base and J by 1 base, with 7 bases between the two germline ends. Germline loops: CDR1 LGHNT, CDR2 FRNRAP. CDR3 amino acids: CASGLGLPNTEAFF. The DNA for the CDR3 is TGTGCTAGTGGTTTGGGACTCCCGAACACTGAAGCTTTCTTT.

There are a few counts of this clonotype. The genes are TRBV20-1 and TRBJ1-2; 8 bases map to TRBD1. The trim removed 0 bases at V and 4 bases at J, leaving 7 bases unmatched. The CDR3 runs to 15 residues. Germline V lookup: CDR1 DFQATT, CDR2 SNEGSKA (reference sequence). The CDR3 DNA follows: TGCAGTGCTAGAGATTCCCGTACAGGGGGCTATGGCTACACCTTC. Translating gives CSARDSRTGGYGYTF.

This clonotype was seen a handful of times. The CDR3 bases are TGTGCCAGCAGGGGACAGGGGGCCGGTGAGCAGTTCTTC. This sequence encodes CASRGQGAGEQFF. The chain uses TRBV2 and TRBJ2-1; 12 bases agree with TRBD1. The CDR3 is 13 residues long. CDR1 and CDR2 from the germline V gene are SNHLY and FYNNEI. The ends lost 6 bases at V and 9 bases at J; junction bases unmatched: 3.

In its sample, this clonotype was seen a few times. The chain recombines TRBV15 with TRBJ2-5; D may be TRBD1 (6 bases). The V end was cut by 0 bases, the J end by 5 bases, with 10 bases between. The length of the CDR3 is 14 residues. CDR1 is LNHNV, CDR2 YYDKDF, per germline (reference sequence). CDR3 amino acids: CATSRDLGAETQYF. DNA for the CDR3: TGTGCCACCAGCAGAGATCTGGGGGCCGAGACCCAGTACTTC.

This clonotype was seen a few times. The rearrangement links TRBV24-1 to TRBJ2-5; no definite D call. This CDR3 is built from 15 residues. CDR1 and CDR2 (germline): KGHDR, SFDVKD. The V end lost 4 bases, the J end lost 5 bases, and 16 bases lay between the germline ends. The CDR3 loop is CATSDYTALGETQYF. DNA for the CDR3: TGTGCCACCAGTGACTACACCGCGCTTGGGGAGACCCAGTACTTC.

This clonotype was detected only a few times. The rearrangement links TRBV3-1 to TRBJ1-4, with no clear D. The CDR3 is 12 amino acids. Trimming shortened V by 6 bases and J by 5 bases, and 7 bases separated the two germline ends. CDR1 is LGHDT, CDR2 YNNKEL, per germline (reference sequence). CDR3 region: CASRSMNEKLFF. The DNA for the CDR3 is TGTGCCAGCAGGTCCATGAATGAAAAACTGTTTTTT.

This clonotype was recorded a few times. The V and J genes are TRBV25-1 and TRBJ1-6, with D uncertain. V gave up 7 bases and J gave up 15 bases, with 13 bases separating them. Germline loops: CDR1 MGHDK, CDR2 SYGVNS. This CDR3 is 11 amino acids long. CDR3 DNA: TGTGCCAGCATCCTCCTCGGGCACCTCCACTTT. Amino acid sequence: CASILLGHLHF.

This clonotype has a handful of counts. The chain uses TRBV24-1 and TRBJ2-3, with 7 bases fitting TRBD2. The germline gives CDR1 KGHDR, CDR2 SFDVKD. V was clipped by 5 bases and J by 1 base; unmatched bases: 2. This CDR3 region has 14 residues. CDR3 coding DNA: TGTGCCACCAGTGCCAGCGGGGGCACAGATACGCAGTATTTT. Residues: CATSASGGTDTQYF.

This clonotype has ten or more counts. J is TRBJ2-7 and V is TRBV7-2; either TRBD1 or TRBD2 may fit D (5 bases each). This CDR3 is built from 14 residues. With 1 base removed from V and 7 bases from J, the gap between germline ends came to 14 bases. Per the germline V gene, CDR1 is SGHTA and CDR2 is FQGNSA. The CDR3 DNA sequence: TGTGCCAGCAGCTTAGAGAGGGCAGGGAAGGAGCAGTACTTC. Its protein product is CASSLERAGKEQYF.

The chain is built from TRBV24-1 and TRBJ1-2, with D unclear. V lost 4 bases and J lost 6, with 5 bases in between. From germline, CDR1 is KGHDR and CDR2 SFDVKD. This CDR3 is 11 amino acids long. CDR3 in amino acids: CATSERNGYTF. As DNA, the CDR3 is TGTGCCACCAGTGAAAGAAATGGCTACACCTTC.

The V call is TRBV5-1, the J call TRBJ2-3; TRBD1 or TRBD2 may be the D gene (6 bases each). The CDR3 length is 16 residues. Trimming stripped 0 bases from V and 4 bases from J, with 15 bases between. Germline CDR1 is SGHRS and CDR2 is YFSETQ. CDR3 region: CASSLVGGVSADTQYF. As DNA, the CDR3 is TGCGCCAGCAGCTTGGTCGGGGGCGTCTCAGCAGATACGCAGTATTTT.

The chain joins TRBV9 to TRBJ2-2; D might be TRBD1 (6 bases). In germline, CDR1 is SGDLS, CDR2 YYNGEE. The CDR3 is made up of 16 amino acids. V was cut by 4 bases and J by 5 bases, with 18 bases left in between. In nucleotides, the CDR3 is TGTGCCAGCAGCATCTCCAGGGACATTAAAACCGGGGAGCTGTTTTTT. Its protein is CASSISRDIKTGELFF.

The V gene is TRBV12-5, the J gene TRBJ2-3; D call uncertain. The CDR3 loop spans 14 amino acids. V lost 8 bases to trimming and J lost 0 bases, with 12 bases between them. Germline CDR1 and CDR2: LGHNT and FRNRAP. The CDR3 protein is CASSAATSTDTQYF. CDR3 nucleotides: TGTGCTAGTTCCGCGGCTACTAGCACAGATACGCAGTATTTT.

The table lists this clonotype with a few counts. This chain links TRBV20-1 with TRBJ2-7; 7 positions match TRBD1. The V segment lost 0 bases and the J segment 3 bases; nucleotides outside the gene matches: 26. There are 21 residues in the CDR3. In germline, CDR1 is DFQATT, CDR2 SNEGSKA (reference sequence). The CDR3: CSARDMAVRYRGGVGFYEQYF. The CDR3, as DNA: TGCAGTGCTAGAGATATGGCCGTTCGATACAGGGGTGGAGTGGGGTTCTACGAGCAGTACTTC.

This clonotype was found many times. V and J are TRBV7-2 and TRBJ1-2, with a weak D call TRBD1 (6 bases). The germline CDR1 and CDR2 sequences are SGHTA and FQGNSA. The CDR3 loop spans 15 amino acids. The germline V and J ends were trimmed by 4 bases and 8 bases, with 20 bases remaining between them. CDR3 residues: CASSSHADSLYGYTF. For the CDR3, the DNA is TGTGCCAGCAGCTCCCACGCGGACAGTCTATACGGCTACACCTTC.

This clonotype was observed a handful of times. This rearrangement joins TRBV12-3 or TRBV12-4 to TRBJ2-7, with D tentatively TRBD2 (5 bases). V dropped 6 bases and J dropped 5 bases, with 20 bases sitting between them. CDR3 size: 15 residues. The CDR3 DNA reads as TGTGCCAGCAGCCCAGAACTAGTATCATTCGACGAGCAGTACTTC. Its protein product is CASSPELVSFDEQYF.